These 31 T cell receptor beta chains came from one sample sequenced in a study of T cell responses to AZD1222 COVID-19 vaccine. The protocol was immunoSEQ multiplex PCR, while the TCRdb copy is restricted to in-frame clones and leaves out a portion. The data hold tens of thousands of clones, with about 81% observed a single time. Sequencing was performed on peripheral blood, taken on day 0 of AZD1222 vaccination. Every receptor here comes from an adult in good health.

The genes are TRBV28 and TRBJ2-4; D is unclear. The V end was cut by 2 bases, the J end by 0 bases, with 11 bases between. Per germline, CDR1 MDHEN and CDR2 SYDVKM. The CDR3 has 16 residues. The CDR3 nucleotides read TGTGCCAGCAGTTTACAGGACGGCCTAGCCAAAAACATTCAGTACTTC. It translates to CASSLQDGLAKNIQYF.

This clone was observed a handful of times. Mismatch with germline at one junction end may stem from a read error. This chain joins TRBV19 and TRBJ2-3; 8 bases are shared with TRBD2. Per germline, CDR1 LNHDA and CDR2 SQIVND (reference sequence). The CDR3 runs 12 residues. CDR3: CASSMRAGEAHF. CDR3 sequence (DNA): TGTGCCAGTAGTATGAGAGCGGGAGAGGCCCATTTT.

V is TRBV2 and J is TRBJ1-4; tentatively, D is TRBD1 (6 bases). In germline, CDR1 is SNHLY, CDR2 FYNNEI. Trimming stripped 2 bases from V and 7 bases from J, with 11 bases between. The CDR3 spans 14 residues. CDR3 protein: CASSESGGVEKLFF. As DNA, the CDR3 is TGTGCCAGCAGTGAATCGGGGGGCGTTGAAAAACTGTTTTTT.

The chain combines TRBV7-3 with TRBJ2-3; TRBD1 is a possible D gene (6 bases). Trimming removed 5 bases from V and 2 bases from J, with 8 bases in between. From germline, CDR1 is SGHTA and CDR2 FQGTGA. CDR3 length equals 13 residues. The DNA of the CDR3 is TGTGCCAGCAGCCGACAGGTCACAGATACGCAGTATTTT. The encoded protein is CASSRQVTDTQYF.

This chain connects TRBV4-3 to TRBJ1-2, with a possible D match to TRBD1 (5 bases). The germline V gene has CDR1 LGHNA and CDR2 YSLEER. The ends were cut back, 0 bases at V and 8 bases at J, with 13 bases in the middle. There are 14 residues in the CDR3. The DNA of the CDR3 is TGCGCCAGCAGCCAAGATGGTTCCGGGGACGGCTACACCTTC. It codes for CASSQDGSGDGYTF.

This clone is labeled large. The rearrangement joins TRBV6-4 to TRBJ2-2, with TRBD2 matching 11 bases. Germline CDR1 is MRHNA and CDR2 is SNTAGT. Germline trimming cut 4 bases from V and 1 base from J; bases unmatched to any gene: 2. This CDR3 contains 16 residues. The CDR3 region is CASSVTSGENTGELFF. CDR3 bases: TGTGCCAGCAGTGTGACTAGCGGGGAGAACACCGGGGAGCTGTTTTTT.

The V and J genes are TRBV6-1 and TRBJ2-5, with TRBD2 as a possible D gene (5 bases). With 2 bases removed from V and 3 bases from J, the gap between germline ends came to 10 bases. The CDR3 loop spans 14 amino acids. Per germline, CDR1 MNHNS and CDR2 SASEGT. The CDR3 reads CASSESVGEETQYF. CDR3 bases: TGTGCCAGCAGTGAATCAGTGGGAGAAGAGACCCAGTACTTC.

CDR3 region: CASSLNLGQGRGYTF. CDR3 in DNA: TGTGCCAGCAGCTTAAACCTCGGACAGGGACGAGGCTACACCTTC. V is TRBV7-8 and J is TRBJ1-2, with 8 bases fitting TRBD1. Germline-derived CDR1 and CDR2 are SGHVS and FQNEAQ. The CDR3 is made up of 15 amino acids. The V gene end was trimmed by 2 bases and the J gene end by 8 bases; junction bases not matched to a gene: 10.

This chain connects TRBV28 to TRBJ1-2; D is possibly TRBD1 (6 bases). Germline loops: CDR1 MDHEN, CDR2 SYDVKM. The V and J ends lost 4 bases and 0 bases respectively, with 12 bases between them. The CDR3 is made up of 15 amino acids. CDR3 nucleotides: TGTGCCAGCAGTTCCCCGGGGGGGCCTAACTATGGCTACACCTTC. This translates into CASSSPGGPNYGYTF.

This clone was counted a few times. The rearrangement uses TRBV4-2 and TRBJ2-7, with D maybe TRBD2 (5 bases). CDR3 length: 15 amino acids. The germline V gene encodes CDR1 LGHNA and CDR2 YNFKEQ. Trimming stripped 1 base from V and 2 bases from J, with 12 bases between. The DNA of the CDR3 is TGTGCCAGCAGCCAAGGAGAGGGCCGCACCTACGAGCAGTACTTC. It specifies CASSQGEGRTYEQYF.

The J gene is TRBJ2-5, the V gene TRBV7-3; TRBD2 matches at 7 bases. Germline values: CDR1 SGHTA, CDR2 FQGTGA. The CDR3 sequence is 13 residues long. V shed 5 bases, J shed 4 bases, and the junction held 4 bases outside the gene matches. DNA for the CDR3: TGTGCCAGCAGCCCCCCGGGGGGAGAGACCCAGTACTTC. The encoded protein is CASSPPGGETQYF. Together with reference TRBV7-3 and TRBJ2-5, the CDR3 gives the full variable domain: GAGVSQTPSNKVTEKGKYVELRCDPISGHTALYWYRQSLGQGPEFLIYFQGTGAADDSGLPNDRFFAVRPEGSVSTLKIQRTERGDSAVYLCASSPPGGETQYFGPGTRLLVL.

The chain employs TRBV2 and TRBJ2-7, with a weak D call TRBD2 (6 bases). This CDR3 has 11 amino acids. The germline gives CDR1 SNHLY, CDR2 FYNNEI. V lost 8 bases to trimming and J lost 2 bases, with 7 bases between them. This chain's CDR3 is CASRGTYEQYF. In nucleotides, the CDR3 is TGTGCCAGCCGGGGGACCTACGAGCAGTACTTC.

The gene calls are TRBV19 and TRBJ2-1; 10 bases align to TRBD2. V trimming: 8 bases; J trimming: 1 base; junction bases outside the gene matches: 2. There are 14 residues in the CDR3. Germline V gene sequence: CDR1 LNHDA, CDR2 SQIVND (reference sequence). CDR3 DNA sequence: TGTGCCAGTTCTAGCGGGGGATCCTACAATGAGCAGTTCTTC. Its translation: CASSSGGSYNEQFF.

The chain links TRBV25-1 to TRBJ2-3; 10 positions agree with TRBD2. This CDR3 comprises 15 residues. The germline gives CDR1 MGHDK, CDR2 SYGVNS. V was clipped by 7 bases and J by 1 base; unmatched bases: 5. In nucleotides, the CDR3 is TGTGCCAGCACCCTAGCGGGAGTGGGCACAGATACGCAGTATTTT. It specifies CASTLAGVGTDTQYF.

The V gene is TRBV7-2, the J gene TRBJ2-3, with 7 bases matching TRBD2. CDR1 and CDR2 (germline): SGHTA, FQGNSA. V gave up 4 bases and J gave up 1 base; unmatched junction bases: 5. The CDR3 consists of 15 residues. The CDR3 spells CASSSWRERTDTQYF. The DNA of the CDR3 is TGTGCCAGCAGCTCCTGGCGGGAGCGCACAGATACGCAGTATTTT.

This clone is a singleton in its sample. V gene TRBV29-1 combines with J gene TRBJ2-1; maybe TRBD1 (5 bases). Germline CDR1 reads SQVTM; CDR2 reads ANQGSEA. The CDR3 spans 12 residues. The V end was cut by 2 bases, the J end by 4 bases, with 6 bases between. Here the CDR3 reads CSVERQYNEQFF. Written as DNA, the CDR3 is TGCAGCGTTGAAAGACAGTACAATGAGCAGTTCTTC.

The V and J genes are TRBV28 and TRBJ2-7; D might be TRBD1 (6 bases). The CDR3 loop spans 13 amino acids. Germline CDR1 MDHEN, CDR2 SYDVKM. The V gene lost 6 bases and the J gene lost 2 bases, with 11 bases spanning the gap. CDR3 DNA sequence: TGTGCCAGCAGCATAGGACAGACCTACGAGCAGTACTTC. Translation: CASSIGQTYEQYF.

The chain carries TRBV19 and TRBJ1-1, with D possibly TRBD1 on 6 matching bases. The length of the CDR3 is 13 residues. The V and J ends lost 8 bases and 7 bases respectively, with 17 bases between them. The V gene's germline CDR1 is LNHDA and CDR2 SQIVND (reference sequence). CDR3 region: CASPYGGGDEAFF. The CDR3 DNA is TGTGCCAGTCCATATGGAGGGGGAGATGAAGCTTTCTTT.

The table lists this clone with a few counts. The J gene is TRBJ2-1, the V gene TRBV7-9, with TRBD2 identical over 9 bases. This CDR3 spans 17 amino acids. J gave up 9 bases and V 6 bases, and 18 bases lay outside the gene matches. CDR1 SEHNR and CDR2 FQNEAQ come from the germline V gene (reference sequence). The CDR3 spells CASRKLGGSGSKVEQFF. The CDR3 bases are TGTGCCAGCAGAAAGCTAGGGGGTAGCGGGAGCAAGGTTGAGCAGTTCTTC.

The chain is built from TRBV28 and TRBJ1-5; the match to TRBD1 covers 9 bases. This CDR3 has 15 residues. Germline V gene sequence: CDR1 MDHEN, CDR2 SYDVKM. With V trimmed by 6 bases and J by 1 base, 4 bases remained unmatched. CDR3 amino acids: CASSPQGASNQPQHF. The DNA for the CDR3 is TGTGCCAGCAGCCCACAGGGGGCGAGCAATCAGCCCCAGCATTTT.

CDR3 in DNA: TGTGCCAGTAGTAAGGAGAGCTCCTACGAGCAGTACTTC. It specifies CASSKESSYEQYF. The J gene is TRBJ2-7, the V gene TRBV19; D remains ambiguous. The CDR3 length is 13 residues. The ends were cut back, 4 bases at V and 0 bases at J, with 7 bases in the middle. The germline gives CDR1 LNHDA, CDR2 SQIVND (reference sequence).

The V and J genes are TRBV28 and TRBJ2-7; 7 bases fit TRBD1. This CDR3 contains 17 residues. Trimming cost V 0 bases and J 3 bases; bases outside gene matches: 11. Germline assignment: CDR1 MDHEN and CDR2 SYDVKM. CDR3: CASSLWAQGVRHYEQYF. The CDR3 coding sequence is TGTGCCAGCAGTTTATGGGCCCAGGGGGTTAGACACTACGAGCAGTACTTC.

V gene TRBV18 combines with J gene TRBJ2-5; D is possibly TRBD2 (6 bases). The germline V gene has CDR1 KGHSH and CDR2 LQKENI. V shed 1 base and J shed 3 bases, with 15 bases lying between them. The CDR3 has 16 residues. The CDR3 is CASSPRDWTVKETQYF. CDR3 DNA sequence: TGTGCCAGCTCACCACGGGACTGGACTGTAAAAGAGACCCAGTACTTC.

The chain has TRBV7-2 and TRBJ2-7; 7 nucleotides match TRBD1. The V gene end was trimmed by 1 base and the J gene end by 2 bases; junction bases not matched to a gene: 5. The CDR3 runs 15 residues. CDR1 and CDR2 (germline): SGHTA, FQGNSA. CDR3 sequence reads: CASSLDRTGTYEQYF. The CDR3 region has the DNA TGTGCCAGCAGCTTAGACAGGACAGGAACCTACGAGCAGTACTTC.

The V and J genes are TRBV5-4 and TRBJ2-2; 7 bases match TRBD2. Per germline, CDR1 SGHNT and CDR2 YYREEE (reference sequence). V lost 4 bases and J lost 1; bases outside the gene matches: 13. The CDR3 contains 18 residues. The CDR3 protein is CASSPGGVAGLNTGELFF. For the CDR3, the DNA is TGTGCCAGCAGCCCCGGAGGAGTAGCGGGCTTGAACACCGGGGAGCTGTTTTTT.

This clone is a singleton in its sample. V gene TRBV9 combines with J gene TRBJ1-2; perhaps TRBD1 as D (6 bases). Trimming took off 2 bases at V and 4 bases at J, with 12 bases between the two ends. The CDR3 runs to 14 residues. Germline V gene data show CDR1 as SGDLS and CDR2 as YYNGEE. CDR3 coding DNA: TGTGCCAGCAGCGTGCGGGACACTCGCTATGGCTACACCTTC. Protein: CASSVRDTRYGYTF.

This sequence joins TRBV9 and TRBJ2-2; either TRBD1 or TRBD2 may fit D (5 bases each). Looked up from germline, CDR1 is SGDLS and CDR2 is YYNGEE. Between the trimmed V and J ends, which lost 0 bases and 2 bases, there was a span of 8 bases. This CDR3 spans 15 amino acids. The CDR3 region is CASSVVGVNTGELFF. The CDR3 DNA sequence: TGTGCCAGCAGCGTAGTGGGGGTCAACACCGGGGAGCTGTTTTTT.

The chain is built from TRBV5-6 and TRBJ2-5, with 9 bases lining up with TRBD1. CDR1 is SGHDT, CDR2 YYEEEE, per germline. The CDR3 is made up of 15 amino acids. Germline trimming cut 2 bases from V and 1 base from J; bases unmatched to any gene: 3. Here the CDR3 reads CASSLQGASQETQYF. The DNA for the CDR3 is TGTGCCAGCAGCTTACAGGGGGCTTCCCAAGAGACCCAGTACTTC. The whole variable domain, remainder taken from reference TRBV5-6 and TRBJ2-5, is DAGVTQSPTHLIKTRGQQVTLRCSPKSGHDTVSWYQQALGQGPQFIFQYYEEEERQRGNFPDRFSGHQFPNYSSELNVNALLLGDSALYLCASSLQGASQETQYFGPGTRLLVL.

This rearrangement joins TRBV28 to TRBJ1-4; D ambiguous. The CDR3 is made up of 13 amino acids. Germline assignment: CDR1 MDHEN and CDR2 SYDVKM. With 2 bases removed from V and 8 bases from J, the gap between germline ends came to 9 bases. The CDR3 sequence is CASSLGVEEKLFF. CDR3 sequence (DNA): TGTGCCAGCAGTTTAGGCGTGGAGGAAAAACTGTTTTTT. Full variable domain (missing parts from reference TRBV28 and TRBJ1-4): DVKVTQSSRYLVKRTGEKVFLECVQDMDHENMFWYRQDPGLGLRLIYFSYDVKMKEKGDIPEGYSVSREKKERFSLILESASTNQTSMYLCASSLGVEEKLFFGSGTQLSVL.

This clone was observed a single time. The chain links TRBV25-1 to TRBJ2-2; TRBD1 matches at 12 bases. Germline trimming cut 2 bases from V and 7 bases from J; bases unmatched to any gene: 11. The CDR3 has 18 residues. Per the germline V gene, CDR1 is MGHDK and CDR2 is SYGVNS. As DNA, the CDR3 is TGTGCCAGCAGTGAAGGCCTCCCGGGACAGGGGGCAGGCGGGGAGCTGTTTTTT. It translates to CASSEGLPGQGAGGELFF.

DNA of the CDR3: TGTGCCAGCAGTTTTCGGGATTTAGGGACCCAGTACTTC. Translating gives CASSFRDLGTQYF. The chain couples TRBV27 to TRBJ2-5, with D possibly being TRBD2 (5 bases). Trimming removed 3 bases from V and 7 bases from J, with 12 bases in between. Germline assignment: CDR1 MNHEY and CDR2 SMNVEV (reference sequence). CDR3 length: 13 residues.